One sample yielded the 11 T cell receptor beta chains listed below, sequenced in a study of blood T cell repertoires in COVID-19. The method was immunoSEQ multiplex PCR; TCRdb's version includes in-frame clones alone and lacks a portion of them. The sample holds about 140,000 clones, approximately 80% seen once. The sequencing sample was made of peripheral blood. The receptors derive from a woman aged 60-75 years with active or convalescent COVID-19.

The V gene is TRBV4-1, the J gene TRBJ1-5, with 7 nucleotides matching TRBD1. V dropped 0 bases and J dropped 6; count of bases not matched to a gene: 2. The CDR3 sequence is 14 residues long. CDR1 MGHRA and CDR2 YSYEKL come from the germline V gene. The CDR3, as DNA: TGCGCCAGCAGCCAAGACAGGGGGTTTCAGCCCCAGCATTTT. Translating it yields CASSQDRGFQPQHF.

This rearrangement joins TRBV5-1 to TRBJ2-1; D might be TRBD2 (6 bases). The ends were cut back, 0 bases at V and 0 bases at J, with 13 bases in the middle. Germline-derived CDR1 and CDR2 are SGHRS and YFSETQ. There are 17 residues in the CDR3. The CDR3 loop reads CASSLAGGIVSYNEQFF. CDR3 coding DNA: TGCGCCAGCAGCTTGGCCGGCGGGATAGTCTCCTACAATGAGCAGTTCTTC.

The rearrangement uses TRBV19 and TRBJ2-1; 10 nucleotides match TRBD2. Germline V gives CDR1 LNHDA, CDR2 SQIVND (reference sequence). CDR3 length: 16 amino acids. The junction had 15 bases not matched to a gene; V was cut back by 7 bases and J by 9 bases. The CDR3 loop reads CASKTHQRGGLTEQFF. CDR3 in DNA: TGTGCCAGTAAGACCCATCAGCGGGGGGGCCTCACTGAGCAGTTCTTC. Full variable domain (outside the CDR3, taken from reference TRBV19 and TRBJ2-1): DGGITQSPKYLFRKEGQNVTLSCEQNLNHDAMYWYRQDPGQGLRLIYYSQIVNDFQKGDIAEGYSVSREKKESFPLTVTSAQKNPTAFYLCASKTHQRGGLTEQFFGPGTRLTVL.

This clone was found many times. The J gene is TRBJ1-1, the V gene TRBV19; D call uncertain. The CDR3 contains 16 residues. Trimming took 4 bases from V and 0 from J, leaving 15 bases between them. CDR1 is LNHDA, CDR2 SQIVND, per germline (reference sequence). CDR3 nucleotides: TGTGCCAGTAGTAGGAAAATCACGGGTATGAACACTGAAGCTTTCTTT. Translation gives CASSRKITGMNTEAFF. Combining the CDR3 with reference TRBV19 and TRBJ1-1 gives the whole variable domain DGGITQSPKYLFRKEGQNVTLSCEQNLNHDAMYWYRQDPGQGLRLIYYSQIVNDFQKGDIAEGYSVSREKKESFPLTVTSAQKNPTAFYLCASSRKITGMNTEAFFGQGTRLTVV.

The chain recombines TRBV11-2 with TRBJ1-1; the D is unclear. The length of the CDR3 is 13 residues. The germline gives CDR1 SGHAT, CDR2 FQNNGV. Trimming stripped 0 bases from V and 4 bases from J, with 6 bases between. Written as DNA, the CDR3 is TGTGCCAGCAGCTTAGATCGGGGCACTGAAGCTTTCTTT. Protein sequence: CASSLDRGTEAFF.

This clone appeared a single time. CDR3 nucleotide sequence: TGTGCCAGCAAGAGGGAATTGAACTATGGCTACACCTTC. The encoded protein is CASKRELNYGYTF. The chain recombines TRBV6-6 with TRBJ1-2, with D unclear. This CDR3 has 13 amino acids. The V end lost 7 bases, the J end lost 2 bases, and 11 bases lay between the germline ends. Germline V gives CDR1 MNHNY, CDR2 SVGAGI (reference sequence).

The V call is TRBV6-6, the J call TRBJ1-6; D uncertain. Germline values: CDR1 MNHNY, CDR2 SVGAGI (reference sequence). Trimming took 5 bases from V and 4 from J, leaving 18 bases between them. The CDR3 has 17 amino acids. The CDR3 spells CASSQSPRVEYNSPLHF. The CDR3 nucleotides are TGTGCCAGCAGTCAATCGCCGAGGGTGGAATATAATTCACCCCTCCACTTT.

The chain uses TRBV9 and TRBJ2-3; 10 bases align to TRBD2. CDR1 and CDR2 from the germline V gene are SGDLS and YYNGEE. The CDR3 covers 16 residues. The junction had 7 bases not matched to a gene; V was cut back by 3 bases and J by 3 bases. The CDR3 sequence is CASSDKLAGRTDTQYF. DNA of the CDR3: TGTGCCAGCAGCGATAAACTAGCGGGACGAACAGATACGCAGTATTTT.

CDR3 protein: CASSPRHNSGNTIYF. CDR3 in DNA: TGTGCCAGCTCACCGAGACACAATTCTGGAAACACCATATATTTT. This chain uses TRBV18 with TRBJ1-3, with unresolved D. Germline loops: CDR1 KGHSH, CDR2 LQKENI. The CDR3 runs to 15 residues. Trimming stripped 3 bases from V and 1 base from J, with 10 bases between.

The sample holds one count of this clone. The rearrangement links TRBV12-3 or TRBV12-4 to TRBJ2-7; D gene ambiguous. The germline V and J ends were trimmed by 2 bases and 5 bases, with 10 bases remaining between them. The CDR3 is made up of 13 amino acids. The CDR3 nucleotides read TGTGCCAGCAGTTTACCCCCTTCCCACGAGCAGTACTTC. This translates into CASSLPPSHEQYF.

The chain combines TRBV28 with TRBJ2-1; 7 bases match TRBD2. Germline V gene data show CDR1 as MDHEN and CDR2 as SYDVKM. J was trimmed by 4 bases and V by 7 bases; bases with no gene match: 4. The CDR3 covers 13 residues. The CDR3: CASTLGGYNEQFF. The CDR3 DNA follows: TGTGCCAGCACCTTGGGGGGGTACAATGAGCAGTTCTTC. The full variable domain, in which reference TRBV28 and TRBJ2-1 provide the parts outside the CDR3, is DVKVTQSSRYLVKRTGEKVFLECVQDMDHENMFWYRQDPGLGLRLIYFSYDVKMKEKGDIPEGYSVSREKKERFSLILESASTNQTSMYLCASTLGGYNEQFFGPGTRLTVL.